Sequencing of this TCR beta chain was carried out in a study of T cells in Graves' hyperthyroidism and ophthalmopathy. Across the whole study: The authors collected peripheral blood at initial diagnosis, before any treatment.

This clonotype was observed many times. The antigen remains unidentified. General observations from the study: Most expanded thyroid clonotypes above 0.001 recurred in blood.

RNA transcripts gave rise to amplified TCR beta CDR3 regions. HTBI primers were used for first-round RT-PCR of the TCR CDR3. A single record per CDR3 protein comes from TCRdb applying MiXCR to the multiplex PCR reads. Of approximately 360,000 distinct CDR3 sequences in the sample, 20% to 25% were seen once. Germline values: CDR1 KGHSH, CDR2 LQKENI. Trimming left V 8 bases short and J 0 bases short, with 9 bases between. The CDR3 is made up of 13 amino acids. It was 10 ml of fresh peripheral blood that supplied the PBMCs. V usage is TRBV18 and J usage is TRBJ2-3; D uncertain. Sequenced material: blood. This receptor was taken from a man over 45 with Graves' hyperthyroidism. CDR3 protein: CASSPPSTDTQYF. The CDR3 nucleotides read TGTGCCAGCAGTCCCCCTAGCACAGATACGCAGTATTTT.